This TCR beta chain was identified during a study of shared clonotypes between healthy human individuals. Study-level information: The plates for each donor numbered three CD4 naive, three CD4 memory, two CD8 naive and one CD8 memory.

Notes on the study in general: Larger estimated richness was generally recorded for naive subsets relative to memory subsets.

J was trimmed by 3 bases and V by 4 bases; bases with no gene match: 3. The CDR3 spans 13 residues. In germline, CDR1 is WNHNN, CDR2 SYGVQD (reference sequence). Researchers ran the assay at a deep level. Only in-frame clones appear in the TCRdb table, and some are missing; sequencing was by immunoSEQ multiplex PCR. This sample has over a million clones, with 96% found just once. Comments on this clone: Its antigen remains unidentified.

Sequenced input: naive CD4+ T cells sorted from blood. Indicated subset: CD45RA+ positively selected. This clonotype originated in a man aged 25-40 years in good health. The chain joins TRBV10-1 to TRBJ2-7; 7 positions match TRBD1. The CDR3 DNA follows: TGCGCCAGCAGTGCCGGGACAGACTACGAGCAGTACTTC. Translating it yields CASSAGTDYEQYF.